The 2 T cell receptor beta chains reported below all come from one sample, sequenced in a study of PD-1 blockade in classical Hodgkin lymphoma (dated by TCRdb to 2018 to 2021). The time point label corresponds to: newly diagnosed, previously untreated cHL patient sample. Libraries were built with the immunoSEQ multiplex PCR assay. TCRdb mirrors the immuneACCESS table, restricted to in-frame sequences. Some clones are absent from its copies; in checked studies, under half trace to an unresolved V gene, and the reason for the others is unknown. Here the sample has tens of thousands of clones; 94% occur a single time. The top ten clonotypes cover 2% to 2.5% of the sample. Specimen: peripheral blood mononuclear cells (PBMCs). These receptors were obtained from a human donor with classical Hodgkin lymphoma.

This chain connects TRBV29-1 to TRBJ1-2, with D possibly TRBD1 on 6 matching bases. In germline, CDR1 is SQVTM, CDR2 ANQGSEA. V was pared by 7 bases and J by 4 bases, with 13 bases between. The CDR3 consists of 12 residues. The CDR3 coding sequence is TGCAGCGCGGACAGAGGAGTCTATGGCTACACCTTC. Translating it yields CSADRGVYGYTF.

Note on this clone: The sample holds other DNA sequences that translate to the same CDR3. This chain uses TRBV6-6 with TRBJ2-7; 8 bases align to TRBD1. The length of the CDR3 is 14 residues. Germline values: CDR1 MNHNY, CDR2 SVGAGI (reference sequence). Trimming removed 2 bases from V and 7 bases from J; junction bases left unmatched: 7. The CDR3 bases are TGTGCCAGCAGTTACGGTCAGGGGGCGGGGGAGCAGTACTTC. Its translation: CASSYGQGAGEQYF.